Below, 21 T cell receptor beta chains from the same sample are listed, as sequenced in a study of T cell repertoires in cytomegalovirus infection (dated by TCRdb to between 2019 and 2020). Reads for this sample came from an Illumina HiSeq 1500. TCRdb applied fastp at Q25 and MiXCR to the public reads, then kept only in-frame beta chains. Each CDR3 protein appears once, grouped with its most common genes and DNA. The sample table records approximately 590,000 distinct CDR3 sequences; around two fifths of these occur just once. Over 45% of the sample is in the top ten clones. What the treatment or condition label conveys for this sample: in vitro stimulation with specific CMV peptide epitopes to enrich CMV-specific T cells. Antigens of these TCRs are unknown. Material: cultured PBMCs, obtained from culture after CMV antigen stimulation. The source of these receptors is a human donor in good health (CMV status not recorded). Some clones in this sample may be carry-over from other donors' samples.

About this clonotype: The conserved phenylalanine or tryptophan normally closing the CDR3 is absent here, so this likely arose from a read error. The chain carries TRBV7-6 and TRBJ1-6, with a tentative D call TRBD1 (6 bases). V lost 4 bases and J 13 bases, leaving 20 bases between the germline ends. This CDR3 spans 15 amino acids. Germline loops: CDR1 SGHVS, CDR2 FNYEAQ. Written as DNA, the CDR3 is TGTGCCAGCAGCTATAGAGGGGACACTTTTTTTCCCCTCCACGTT. As protein: CASSYRGDTFFPLHV.

This chain joins TRBV11-2 and TRBJ1-6; 9 bases line up with TRBD1. Germline V CDR1 and CDR2: SGHAT, FQNNGV. The ends lost 4 bases at V and 9 bases at J; junction bases unmatched: 7. This CDR3 is built from 15 residues. CDR3 in DNA: TGTGCCAGCAGCTCAACAGGGGGCTTAGGTTCACCCCTCCACTTT. Translating it yields CASSSTGGLGSPLHF.

This chain joins TRBV10-1 and TRBJ2-1; D perhaps matches TRBD1 (5 bases). The CDR3 totals 15 residues. In germline, CDR1 is WNHNN, CDR2 SYGVQD (reference sequence). The V end lost 6 bases, the J end lost 8 bases, and 20 bases lay between the germline ends. The CDR3 sequence is CASSASIRGVDEQFF. In nucleotides, the CDR3 is TGCGCCAGCAGCGCCTCAATAAGGGGCGTCGATGAGCAGTTCTTC.

The chain employs TRBV6-8 and TRBJ1-1, with D uncertain. The CDR3 is 14 residues long. Trimming stripped 8 bases from V and 1 base from J, with 14 bases between. Germline lookup yields CDR1 MNHGY and CDR2 SAAAGT. The CDR3 reads CASSRGAGNTEAFF. The CDR3 region has the DNA TGTGCCAGCTCTCGAGGCGCCGGGAACACTGAAGCTTTCTTT.

This clonotype was found a few times. This chain uses TRBV7-6 with TRBJ2-1; 11 bases agree with TRBD2. The germline V gene encodes CDR1 SGHVS and CDR2 FNYEAQ. The J segment lost 7 bases and the V segment lost 1 base, leaving 3 bases of the junction unmatched. The CDR3 sequence is 15 residues long. This CDR3 is CASSLGTSGLNEQFF. The CDR3 nucleotides read TGTGCCAGCAGCTTAGGGACTAGCGGGTTAAATGAGCAGTTCTTC.

This chain uses TRBV4-1 with TRBJ1-1, with 9 positions matching TRBD1. CDR3 length: 20 residues. The V segment lost 0 bases and the J segment 0 bases; nucleotides outside the gene matches: 14. Germline-derived CDR1 and CDR2 are MGHRA and YSYEKL. Here the CDR3 DNA reads TGCGCCAGCAGCCAAGATTCGGGACAGGGCCGCTTTAGGTTGAACACTGAAGCTTTCTTT. Encoded protein: CASSQDSGQGRFRLNTEAFF.

The rearrangement uses TRBV20-1 and TRBJ2-5, with D maybe TRBD2 (6 bases). Trimming took 5 bases from V and 6 from J, leaving 16 bases between them. Germline V gene sequence: CDR1 DFQATT, CDR2 SNEGSKA (reference sequence). The CDR3 sequence is 13 residues long. CDR3 nucleotides: TGCAGTGCTGGTCCGACCCGCGGGAAGACCCAGTACTTC. Translation gives CSAGPTRGKTQYF.

The J gene is TRBJ1-1, the V gene TRBV18; possible D gene TRBD1, 6 bases. Germline CDR1 is KGHSH and CDR2 is LQKENI. Trimming removed 6 bases at V and 5 bases at J, with 19 bases between. The CDR3 spans 15 residues. CDR3 sequence: CASSPSTGAQTEAFF. The DNA for the CDR3 is TGTGCCAGCTCGCCTTCTACGGGGGCGCAAACTGAAGCTTTCTTT.

This clonotype was observed a few times. This sequence joins TRBV27 and TRBJ2-7, with D perhaps matching TRBD2 (6 bases). Deletions cut 2 bases from V and 2 bases from J, with 13 bases between. Germline assignment: CDR1 MNHEY and CDR2 SMNVEV (reference sequence). The CDR3 length is 15 residues. CDR3 in amino acids: CASSLRLGGAYEQYF. In nucleotides, the CDR3 is TGTGCCAGCAGTTTAAGACTAGGAGGAGCCTACGAGCAGTACTTC.

The sample holds a few counts of this clonotype. This chain connects TRBV6-1 to TRBJ2-1, with 7 bases matching TRBD2. The CDR3 has 15 residues. V shed 4 bases and J 6 bases; nucleotides not matched to a gene: 9. CDR1 is MNHNS and CDR2 is SASEGT in the germline V gene. The CDR3, as DNA: TGTGCCAGCAGTGCCTCCGGGACTAATCCCAATGAGCAGTTCTTC. Residues: CASSASGTNPNEQFF.

The rearrangement joins TRBV20-1 to TRBJ2-7; no clear D. Trimming stripped 6 bases from V and 0 bases from J, with 12 bases between. The CDR3 is 13 amino acids. From germline, CDR1 is DFQATT and CDR2 SNEGSKA (reference sequence). The CDR3, as DNA: TGCAGTGCGAGCGACCCTACCTCCTACGAGCAGTACTTC. Protein product: CSASDPTSYEQYF.

The chain combines TRBV7-8 with TRBJ2-1; TRBD2 matches 7 bases. The germline V gene has CDR1 SGHVS and CDR2 FQNEAQ. CDR3 length: 14 residues. The J segment lost 15 bases and the V segment lost 0 bases, leaving 11 bases of the junction unmatched. The CDR3 DNA follows: TGTGCCAGCAGCTTAGCGGTTAGGGCGGGAGAGGGGTTCTTC. Translated, it gives CASSLAVRAGEGFF.

Many counts were recorded for this clonotype. The rearrangement joins TRBV7-2 to TRBJ2-1; D unclear. Trimming cost V 5 bases and J 4 bases, with 15 bases left between them. The CDR3 totals 15 residues. Germline V gene lookup returns CDR1 SGHTA and CDR2 FQGNSA. The CDR3 bases are TGTGCCAGCAGCCCCGCCGATCCAGGTTACAATGAGCAGTTCTTC. This encodes CASSPADPGYNEQFF.

Only a few counts were recorded for this clonotype. The chain employs TRBV7-2 and TRBJ2-7, with D maybe TRBD2 (5 bases). The V end was cut by 5 bases, the J end by 0 bases, with 11 bases between. CDR1 is SGHTA, CDR2 FQGNSA, per germline. The CDR3 totals 14 residues. The CDR3 spells CASSGGGTSYEQYF. CDR3 nucleotides: TGTGCCAGCAGCGGCGGAGGCACCTCCTACGAGCAGTACTTC.

This clonotype was observed a few times. This chain connects TRBV11-1 to TRBJ2-7, with D perhaps TRBD1 or TRBD2 (6 bases each). The CDR3 runs 18 residues. Trimming took 1 base from V and 3 from J, leaving 22 bases between them. Germline values: CDR1 SGHAT, CDR2 FQDESV (reference sequence). The CDR3 DNA reads as TGTGCCAGCAGCTTAGTGGAGGGACACCTATACCGTTACTACGAGCAGTACTTC. Its translation: CASSLVEGHLYRYYEQYF.

Only a few counts were recorded for this clonotype. V gene TRBV4-2 combines with J gene TRBJ1-1; D uncertain. With 0 bases removed from V and 1 base from J, the gap between germline ends came to 6 bases. Germline V gene data show CDR1 as LGHNA and CDR2 as YNFKEQ. The CDR3 consists of 14 residues. CDR3 nucleotides: TGTGCCAGCAGCCAAGAGAGTTGGAACACTGAAGCTTTCTTT. It specifies CASSQESWNTEAFF.

The J gene is TRBJ2-7, the V gene TRBV7-8; D might be TRBD2 (5 bases). The germline V and J ends were trimmed by 1 base and 3 bases, with 13 bases remaining between them. This CDR3 region has 15 residues. Germline CDR1 SGHVS, CDR2 FQNEAQ. The CDR3 loop reads CASSLGPSSFYEQYF. CDR3 coding DNA: TGTGCCAGCAGCTTAGGCCCTAGCTCCTTCTACGAGCAGTACTTC. Full variable domain (remainder filled in from reference TRBV7-8 and TRBJ2-7): GAGVSQSPRYKVAKRGQDVALRCDPISGHVSLFWYQQALGQGPEFLTYFQNEAQLDKSGLPSDRFFAERPEGSVSTLKIQRTQQEDSAVYLCASSLGPSSFYEQYFGPGTRLTVT.

The chain combines TRBV12-3 or TRBV12-4 with TRBJ2-2; weak D call: TRBD2 (5 bases). The CDR3 contains 13 residues. Deletions cut 10 bases from V and 4 bases from J, with 13 bases between. DNA for the CDR3: TGTGCCACTCTTAACGGGGTCACCGGGGAGCTGTTTTTT. Translation: CATLNGVTGELFF.

As regards this clonotype: The conserved final phenylalanine or tryptophan is absent from the CDR3, which likely points to a read error. V is TRBV7-2 and J is TRBJ2-5, with no clear D. Per the germline V gene, CDR1 is SGHTA and CDR2 is FQGNSA. The CDR3 runs 14 residues. The V end lost 0 bases, the J end lost 5 bases, and 10 bases lay between the germline ends. The CDR3 sequence is CASSLAFSLETQYL. CDR3 DNA: TGTGCCAGCAGCTTAGCCTTTAGCCTTGAGACCCAGTACTTG.

The chain recombines TRBV12-5 with TRBJ2-7, with 9 bases fitting TRBD1. In germline, CDR1 is LGHNT, CDR2 FRNRAP. Trimming took 7 bases from V and 5 from J; bases not matched to a gene: 15. The CDR3 is 16 amino acids. The CDR3: CASVLGPGQGTNEQYF. The CDR3 DNA sequence: TGTGCTAGTGTCCTGGGGCCGGGACAGGGAACAAACGAGCAGTACTTC.

This clonotype was seen more than once but under ten times. The chain joins TRBV12-3 or TRBV12-4 to TRBJ1-5; D gene ambiguous. The CDR3 has 14 amino acids. The ends were cut back, 8 bases at V and 6 bases at J, with 17 bases in the middle. The CDR3, as DNA: TGTGCCAGCGGGGAGGGTACGGGCGGTCAGCCCCAGCATTTT. Protein: CASGEGTGGQPQHF.